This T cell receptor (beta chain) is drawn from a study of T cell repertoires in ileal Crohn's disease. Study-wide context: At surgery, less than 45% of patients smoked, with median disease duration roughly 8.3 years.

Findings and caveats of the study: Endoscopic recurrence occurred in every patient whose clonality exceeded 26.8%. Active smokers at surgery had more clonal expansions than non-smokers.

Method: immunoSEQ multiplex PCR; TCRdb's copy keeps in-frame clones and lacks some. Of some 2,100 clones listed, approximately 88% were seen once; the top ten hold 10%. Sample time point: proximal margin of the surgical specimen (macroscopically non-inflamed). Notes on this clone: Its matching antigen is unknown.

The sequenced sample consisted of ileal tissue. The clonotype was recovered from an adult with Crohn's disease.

The CDR3 DNA is TGTGCCAGCAGTCATAGGGCAGGGGTGGACTACGAGCAGTACTTC. Amino acids: CASSHRAGVDYEQYF. V usage is TRBV9 and J usage is TRBJ2-7, with a possible D match to TRBD1 (6 bases). The germline V and J ends were trimmed by 5 bases and 3 bases, with 18 bases remaining between them. CDR1 is SGDLS and CDR2 is YYNGEE in the germline V gene. The CDR3 totals 15 residues.